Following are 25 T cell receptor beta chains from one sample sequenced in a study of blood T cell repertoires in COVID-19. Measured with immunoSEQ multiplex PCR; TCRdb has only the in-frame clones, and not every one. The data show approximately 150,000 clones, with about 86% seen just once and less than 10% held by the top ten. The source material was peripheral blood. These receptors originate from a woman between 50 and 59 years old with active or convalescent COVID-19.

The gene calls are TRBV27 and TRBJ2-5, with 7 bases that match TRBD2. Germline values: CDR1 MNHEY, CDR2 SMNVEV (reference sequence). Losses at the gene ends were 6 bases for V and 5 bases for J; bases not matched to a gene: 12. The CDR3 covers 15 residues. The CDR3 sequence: CASRGLGGSEETQYF. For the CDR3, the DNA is TGTGCCAGCAGGGGTTTGGGAGGGAGTGAGGAGACCCAGTACTTC.

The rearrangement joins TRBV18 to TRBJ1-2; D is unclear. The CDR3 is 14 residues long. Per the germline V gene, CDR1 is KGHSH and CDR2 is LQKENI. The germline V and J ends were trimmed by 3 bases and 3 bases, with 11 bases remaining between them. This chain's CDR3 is CASSPRGGHYGYTF. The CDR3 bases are TGTGCCAGCTCACCGCGGGGAGGCCACTATGGCTACACCTTC.

The CDR3 protein is CAWSGGWDSSYEQYF. DNA of the CDR3: TGTGCCTGGAGTGGGGGCTGGGACAGCTCCTACGAGCAGTACTTC. The chain has TRBV30 and TRBJ2-7; 7 bases fit TRBD1. Per germline, CDR1 GTSNPN and CDR2 SVGIG (reference sequence). The CDR3 has 15 residues. Unmatched junction bases numbered 6, after V lost 1 base and J lost 0 bases.

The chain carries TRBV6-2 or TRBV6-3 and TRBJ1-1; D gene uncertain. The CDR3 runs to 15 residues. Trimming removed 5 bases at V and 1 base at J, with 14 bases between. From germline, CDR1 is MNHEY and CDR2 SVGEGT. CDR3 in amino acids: CASSRPPWRNTEAFF. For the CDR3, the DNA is TGTGCCAGCAGTCGACCCCCCTGGAGGAACACTGAAGCTTTCTTT.

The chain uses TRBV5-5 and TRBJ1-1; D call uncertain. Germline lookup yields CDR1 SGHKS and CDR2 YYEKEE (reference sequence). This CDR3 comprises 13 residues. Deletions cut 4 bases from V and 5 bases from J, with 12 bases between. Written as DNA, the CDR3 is TGTGCCAGCAGCCTCGGGCCGGGGACTGAAGCTTTCTTT. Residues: CASSLGPGTEAFF.

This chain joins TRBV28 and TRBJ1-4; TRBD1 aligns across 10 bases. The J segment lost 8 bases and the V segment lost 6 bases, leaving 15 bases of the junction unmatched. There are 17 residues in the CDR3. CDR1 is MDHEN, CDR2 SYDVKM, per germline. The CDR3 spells CASRRRDRGGLREKLFF. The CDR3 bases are TGTGCCAGCAGACGCCGGGACAGGGGTGGCCTAAGGGAAAAACTGTTTTTT. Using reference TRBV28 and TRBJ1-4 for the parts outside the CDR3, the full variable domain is DVKVTQSSRYLVKRTGEKVFLECVQDMDHENMFWYRQDPGLGLRLIYFSYDVKMKEKGDIPEGYSVSREKKERFSLILESASTNQTSMYLCASRRRDRGGLREKLFFGSGTQLSVL.

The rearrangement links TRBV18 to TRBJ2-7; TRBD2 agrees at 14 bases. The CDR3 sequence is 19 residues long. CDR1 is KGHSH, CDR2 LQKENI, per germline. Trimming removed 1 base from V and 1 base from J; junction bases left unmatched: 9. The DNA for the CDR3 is TGTGCCAGCTCACCACGGGGACTAGCGGGAGCGAGGGAGTCCTACGAGCAGTACTTC. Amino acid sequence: CASSPRGLAGARESYEQYF. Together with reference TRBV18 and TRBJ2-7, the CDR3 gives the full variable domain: NAGVMQNPRHLVRRRGQEARLRCSPMKGHSHVYWYRQLPEEGLKFMVYLQKENIIDESGMPKERFSAEFPKEGPSILRIQQVVRGDSAAYFCASSPRGLAGARESYEQYFGPGTRLTVT.

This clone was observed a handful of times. The CDR3 nucleotides read TGCGCCAGCAGCCAGACCCGGACAGGGGGCCTTCAGCCCCAGCATTTT. Protein product: CASSQTRTGGLQPQHF. The chain joins TRBV4-1 to TRBJ1-5, with TRBD1 identical over 11 bases. Germline lookup yields CDR1 MGHRA and CDR2 YSYEKL. With V trimmed by 3 bases and J by 6 bases, 7 bases remained unmatched. This CDR3 spans 16 amino acids.

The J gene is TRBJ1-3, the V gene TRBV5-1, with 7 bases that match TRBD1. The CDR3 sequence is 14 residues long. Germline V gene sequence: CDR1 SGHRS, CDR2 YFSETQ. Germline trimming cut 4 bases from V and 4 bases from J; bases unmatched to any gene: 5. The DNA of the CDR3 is TGCGCCAGCAGCACAGCAGGGGGAGGAAACACCATATATTTT. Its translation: CASSTAGGGNTIYF. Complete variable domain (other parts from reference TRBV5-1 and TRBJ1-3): KAGVTQTPRYLIKTRGQQVTLSCSPISGHRSVSWYQQTPGQGLQFLFEYFSETQRNKGNFPGRFSGRQFSNSRSEMNVSTLELGDSALYLCASSTAGGGNTIYFGEGSWLTVV.

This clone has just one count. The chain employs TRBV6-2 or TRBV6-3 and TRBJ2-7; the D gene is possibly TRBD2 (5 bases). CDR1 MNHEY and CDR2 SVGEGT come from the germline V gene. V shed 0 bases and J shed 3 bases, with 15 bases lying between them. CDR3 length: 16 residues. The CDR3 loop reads CASSYSLGDPDYEQYF. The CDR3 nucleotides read TGTGCCAGCAGTTACTCGCTGGGAGACCCCGACTACGAGCAGTACTTC.

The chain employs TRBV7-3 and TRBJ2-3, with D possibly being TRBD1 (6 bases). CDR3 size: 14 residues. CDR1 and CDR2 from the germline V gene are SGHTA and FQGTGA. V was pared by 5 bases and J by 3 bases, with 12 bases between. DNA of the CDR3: TGTGCCAGCAGCCAAGGGGGTGGGACAGATACGCAGTATTTT. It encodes CASSQGGGTDTQYF.

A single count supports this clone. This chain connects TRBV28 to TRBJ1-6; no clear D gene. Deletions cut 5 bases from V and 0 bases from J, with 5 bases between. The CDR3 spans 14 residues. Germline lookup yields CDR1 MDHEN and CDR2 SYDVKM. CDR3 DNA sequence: TGTGCCAGCAGTCGTAGCTCCTATAATTCACCCCTCCACTTT. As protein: CASSRSSYNSPLHF.

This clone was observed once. This chain's CDR3 is CASSGTSGRANEQFF. CDR3 sequence (DNA): TGTGCCAGCAGCGGGACTAGCGGGAGGGCCAATGAGCAGTTCTTC. The rearrangement joins TRBV11-2 to TRBJ2-1; 16 bases line up with TRBD2. V lost 5 bases and J lost 6; bases outside the gene matches: 1. The CDR3 extends over 15 amino acids. Germline V lookup: CDR1 SGHAT, CDR2 FQNNGV.

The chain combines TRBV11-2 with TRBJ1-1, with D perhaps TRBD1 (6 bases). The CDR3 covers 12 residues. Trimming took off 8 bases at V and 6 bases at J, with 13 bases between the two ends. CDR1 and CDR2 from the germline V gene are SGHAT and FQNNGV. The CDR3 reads CASAYGQSEAFF. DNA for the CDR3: TGTGCCAGCGCTTACGGACAGTCTGAAGCTTTCTTT.

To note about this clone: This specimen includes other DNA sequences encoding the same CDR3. CDR3 nucleotides: TGTGCCAGCAGTGAAGGGACAGGGTCCTACGAGCAGTACTTC. Translation: CASSEGTGSYEQYF. The chain carries TRBV2 and TRBJ2-7; TRBD1 agrees at 8 bases. The CDR3 runs to 14 residues. Germline V gene lookup returns CDR1 SNHLY and CDR2 FYNNEI. Trimming cost V 1 base and J 1 base; bases outside gene matches: 0.

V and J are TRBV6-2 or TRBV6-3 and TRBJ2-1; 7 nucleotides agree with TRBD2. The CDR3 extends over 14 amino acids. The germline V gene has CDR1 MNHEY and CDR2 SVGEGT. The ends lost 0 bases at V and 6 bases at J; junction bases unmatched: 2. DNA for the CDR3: TGTGCCAGCAGTTACTCCGCTAGCGGCAATGAGCAGTTCTTC. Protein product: CASSYSASGNEQFF.

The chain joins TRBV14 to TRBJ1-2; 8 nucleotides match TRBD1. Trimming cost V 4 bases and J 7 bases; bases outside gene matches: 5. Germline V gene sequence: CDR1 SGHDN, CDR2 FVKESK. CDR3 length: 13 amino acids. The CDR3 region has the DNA TGTGCCAGCAGCCTATGGACAGGGAGTGGCTACACCTTC. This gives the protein CASSLWTGSGYTF.

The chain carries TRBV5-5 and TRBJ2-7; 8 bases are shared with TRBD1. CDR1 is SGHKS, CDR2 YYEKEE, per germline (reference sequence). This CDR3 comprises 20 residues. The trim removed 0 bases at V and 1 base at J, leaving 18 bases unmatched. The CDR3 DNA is TGTGCCAGCAGCTTGGCGGGGCCGGGACAGGCCCCTACGGGTTCCTACGAGCAGTACTTC. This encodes CASSLAGPGQAPTGSYEQYF.

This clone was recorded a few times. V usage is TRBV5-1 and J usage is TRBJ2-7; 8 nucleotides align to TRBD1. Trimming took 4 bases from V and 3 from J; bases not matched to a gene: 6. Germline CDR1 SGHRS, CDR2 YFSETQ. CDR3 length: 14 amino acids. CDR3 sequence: CASSGGTGVYEQYF. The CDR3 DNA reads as TGCGCCAGCAGCGGCGGGACAGGAGTCTACGAGCAGTACTTC.

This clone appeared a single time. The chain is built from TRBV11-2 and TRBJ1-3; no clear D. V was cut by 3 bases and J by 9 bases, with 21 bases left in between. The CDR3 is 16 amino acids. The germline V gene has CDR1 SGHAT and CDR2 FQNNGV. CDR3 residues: CASSLERRNTGVTIYF. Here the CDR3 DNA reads TGTGCCAGCAGCTTGGAGAGACGGAACACCGGAGTCACCATATATTTT.

CDR3 sequence reads: CASSQAANTEAFF. In DNA, the CDR3 is TGTGCCAGCAGTCAGGCAGCGAACACTGAAGCTTTCTTT. The chain carries TRBV12-3 or TRBV12-4 and TRBJ1-1; no clear D gene. The CDR3 spans 13 residues. Trimming stripped 5 bases from V and 1 base from J, with 8 bases between.

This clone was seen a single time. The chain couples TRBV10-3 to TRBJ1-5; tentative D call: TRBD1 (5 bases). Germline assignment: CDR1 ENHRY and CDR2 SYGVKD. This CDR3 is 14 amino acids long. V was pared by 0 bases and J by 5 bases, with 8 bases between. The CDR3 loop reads CAISESQGDQPQHF. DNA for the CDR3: TGTGCCATCAGTGAGTCGCAGGGTGATCAGCCCCAGCATTTT.

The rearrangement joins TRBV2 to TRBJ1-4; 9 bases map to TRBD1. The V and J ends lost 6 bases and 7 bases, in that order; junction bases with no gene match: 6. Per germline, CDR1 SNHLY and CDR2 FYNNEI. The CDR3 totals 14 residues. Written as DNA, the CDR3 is TGTGCCAGCAGCCCGGGACAGGGCACTGAAAAACTGTTTTTT. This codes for CASSPGQGTEKLFF.

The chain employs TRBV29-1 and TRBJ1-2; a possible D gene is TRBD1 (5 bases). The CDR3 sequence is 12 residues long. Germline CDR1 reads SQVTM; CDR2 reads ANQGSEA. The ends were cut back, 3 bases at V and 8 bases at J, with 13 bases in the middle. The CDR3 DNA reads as TGCAGCGTTGACAGGGTCACAAGAGGCTACACCTTC. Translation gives CSVDRVTRGYTF.

This CDR3 is CASSPGRDRGQTGELFF. As DNA, the CDR3 is TGCGCCAGCAGCCCGGGGCGGGACAGGGGGCAAACCGGGGAGCTGTTTTTT. The chain combines TRBV5-1 with TRBJ2-2; TRBD1 matches at 12 bases. Losses at the gene ends were 4 bases for V and 5 bases for J; bases not matched to a gene: 9. The CDR3 loop spans 17 amino acids. In germline, CDR1 is SGHRS, CDR2 YFSETQ.